The rows below give T cell receptor beta chains drawn from one sample of a study of cytomegalovirus exposure and HLA in healthy donors. Profiling relied on immunoSEQ multiplex PCR, and the TCRdb table lists in-frame clones only, not all of them. The table records about 110,000 clones, about three quarters of them present only once. Sequenced sample: PBMCs. The receptors stem from a woman aged 45-65 years in good health and CMV-seropositive. CDR3s include the opening cysteine and the closing phenylalanine or tryptophan. Each record gives: CDR3 protein, CDR3 DNA, J gene, V gene, clone size, D gene. A D gene is named only where the DNA matches it firmly. Some rows have no size entry. The others give once, few or many, or a class for an expanded clone.

CDR3: CASSVSLGGRSYEQYF
DNA: TGTGCCAGCAGCGTATCTTTGGGGGGGCGGTCCTACGAGCAGTACTTC
J: TRBJ2-7
V: TRBV11-2
size: .
D: .

CDR3: CASSWAGTGRTDTQYF
DNA: TGCGCCAGCAGCTGGGCCGGGACAGGGAGAACAGATACGCAGTATTTT
J: TRBJ2-3
V: TRBV5-1
size: .
D: TRBD1

CDR3: CASSEGRGYEKLFF
DNA: TGTGCCAGCAGCGAGGGGAGGGGCTATGAAAAACTGTTTTTT
J: TRBJ1-4
V: TRBV7-2
size: .
D: .

CDR3: CASSLQLAGGYTQYF
DNA: TGTGCCAGCAGCTTGCAACTAGCGGGGGGTTATACGCAGTATTTT
J: TRBJ2-3
V: TRBV5-4
size: .
D: TRBD2

CDR3: CASSQVRAGNTGELFF
DNA: TGCGCCAGCAGCCAAGTCCGCGCTGGGAACACCGGGGAGCTGTTTTTT
J: TRBJ2-2
V: TRBV4-3
size: once
D: .

CDR3: CASSLAGGKAGELFF
DNA: TGCGCCAGCAGCTTGGCGGGGGGTAAAGCCGGGGAGCTGTTTTTT
J: TRBJ2-2
V: TRBV5-1
size: .
D: TRBD2

CDR3: CASSWDSRYNSPLHF
DNA: TGTGCCAGCAGCTGGGACAGTAGGTATAATTCACCCCTCCACTTT
J: TRBJ1-6
V: TRBV6-4
size: .
D: TRBD1

CDR3: CASGAGRYTDTQYF
DNA: TGTGCTAGTGGGGCGGGTCGTTATACAGATACGCAGTATTTT
J: TRBJ2-3
V: TRBV12-5
size: .
D: .

CDR3: CASSQEVAGYYGYTF
DNA: TGTGCCAGCAGCCAAGAGGTCGCAGGTTACTATGGCTACACCTTC
J: TRBJ1-2
V: TRBV4-2
size: .
D: .

CDR3: CASSLAVGRRGDGGYTF
DNA: TGCGCCAGCAGCTTGGCCGTTGGTCGCAGGGGAGATGGAGGCTACACCTTC
J: TRBJ1-2
V: TRBV5-1
size: .
D: .

CDR3: CASSGGTGKVDEQFF
DNA: TGTGCCAGCAGTGGGGGGACAGGGAAGGTGGATGAGCAGTTCTTC
J: TRBJ2-1
V: TRBV6-1
size: .
D: TRBD1

CDR3: CASSSTTRHSGRAPLHF
DNA: TGTGCCAGTAGTAGTACGACGCGACACTCCGGCAGGGCACCCCTCCACTTT
J: TRBJ1-6
V: TRBV5-6
size: .
D: .

CDR3: CASRPLDREVGGYTF
DNA: TGTGCCAGCAGACCCCTGGACAGGGAGGTCGGGGGCTACACCTTC
J: TRBJ1-2
V: TRBV25-1
size: once
D: TRBD1

CDR3: CASSFRGGFNEKLFF
DNA: TGTGCCAGCAGTTTTCGTGGCGGCTTTAATGAAAAACTGTTTTTT
J: TRBJ1-4
V: TRBV28
size: .
D: .

CDR3: CASSPLRGIEAFF
DNA: TGTGCCAGCTCACCACTCAGGGGAATCGAAGCTTTCTTT
J: TRBJ1-1
V: TRBV18
size: .
D: .

CDR3: CASSPTLQANTEAFF
DNA: TGTGCCAGCTCACCTACCCTCCAGGCGAACACTGAAGCTTTCTTT
J: TRBJ1-1
V: TRBV18
size: .
D: .

CDR3: CASSTTGLDTDTQYF
DNA: TGTGCCAGTAGCACCACAGGCCTGGACACAGATACGCAGTATTTT
J: TRBJ2-3
V: TRBV19
size: .
D: .

CDR3: CASSMGVGTEAFF
DNA: TGTGCCAGTAGTATGGGCGTGGGCACTGAAGCTTTCTTT
J: TRBJ1-1
V: TRBV19
size: medium-sized
D: .

CDR3: CASSQQENYGYTF
DNA: TGTGCCAGCAGCCAGCAGGAAAACTATGGCTACACCTTC
J: TRBJ1-2
V: TRBV2
size: once
D: .

CDR3: CASSPRDRGTNEQFF
DNA: TGTGCCAGCAGCCCCCGGGACAGAGGTACCAATGAGCAGTTCTTC
J: TRBJ2-1
V: TRBV7-3
size: .
D: TRBD1

CDR3: CASSFGRGNQPQHF
DNA: TGTGCCAGCAGTTTCGGCAGGGGTAATCAGCCCCAGCATTTT
J: TRBJ1-5
V: TRBV28
size: once
D: .

CDR3: CSASEGVGQPQHF
DNA: TGCAGCGCATCCGAGGGGGTTGGGCAGCCCCAGCATTTT
J: TRBJ1-5
V: TRBV29-1
size: few
D: .

CDR3: CASSNNRGGYEQYF
DNA: TGCGCCAGCAGCAACAACAGGGGAGGCTACGAGCAGTACTTC
J: TRBJ2-7
V: TRBV5-1
size: .
D: .

CDR3: CASSLGLNYGYTF
DNA: TGTGCCAGCAGTTTAGGACTTAACTATGGCTACACCTTC
J: TRBJ1-2
V: TRBV28
size: .
D: .

CDR3: CASSVSSANNEQFF
DNA: TGTGCCAGCAGCGTTAGTAGCGCCAACAATGAGCAGTTCTTC
J: TRBJ2-1
V: TRBV9
size: .
D: .

CDR3: CASSLAGTSAGSEQYF
DNA: TGTGCCAGCAGCCTCGCCGGGACTAGCGCAGGAAGCGAGCAGTACTTC
J: TRBJ2-7
V: TRBV7-6
size: once
D: TRBD2

CDR3: CSVQAGGPGTQYF
DNA: TGCAGCGTTCAAGCGGGGGGGCCCGGGACGCAGTATTTT
J: TRBJ2-3
V: TRBV29-1
size: .
D: TRBD2

CDR3: CASSRQGSNQPQHF
DNA: TGTGCCAGTAGTAGGCAGGGGAGCAATCAGCCCCAGCATTTT
J: TRBJ1-5
V: TRBV19
size: .
D: .

CDR3: CASSAVGGQGGNEKLFF
DNA: TGTGCCAGCAGCGCAGTAGGTGGACAGGGCGGAAATGAAAAACTGTTTTTT
J: TRBJ1-4
V: TRBV9
size: .
D: TRBD1

CDR3: CASSLTGYGNTIYF
DNA: TGTGCCAGCAGCTTAACGGGTTATGGAAACACCATATATTTT
J: TRBJ1-3
V: TRBV7-9
size: .
D: .

CDR3: CASSLAADTEAFF
DNA: TGCGCCAGCAGCTTGGCGGCGGACACTGAAGCTTTCTTT
J: TRBJ1-1
V: TRBV5-1
size: .
D: .

CDR3: CASRLGGEKLFF
DNA: TGTGCCAGCAGACTGGGGGGTGAAAAACTGTTTTTT
J: TRBJ1-4
V: TRBV2
size: .
D: .

CDR3: CASSSLAGGTDTQYF
DNA: TGTGCCAGCAGTTCCCTAGCGGGAGGCACAGATACGCAGTATTTT
J: TRBJ2-3
V: TRBV28
size: .
D: TRBD2

CDR3: CASSLGLNTGELFF
DNA: TGTGCCAGCAGCTTAGGGCTGAACACCGGGGAGCTGTTTTTT
J: TRBJ2-2
V: TRBV7-9
size: .
D: .

CDR3: CASSSQRGLNTGELFF
DNA: TGTGCCAGCAGCTCGCAGCGGGGCCTGAACACCGGGGAGCTGTTTTTT
J: TRBJ2-2
V: TRBV7-8
size: .
D: TRBD2

CDR3: CASSLSLAGGRFNEQFF
DNA: TGTGCCAGCAGCTTAAGCCTAGCGGGGGGCCGATTCAATGAGCAGTTCTTC
J: TRBJ2-1
V: TRBV7-3
size: .
D: TRBD2

CDR3: CASSIAAVRHQPQHF
DNA: TGTGCCAGCAGCATTGCGGCGGTTCGTCATCAGCCCCAGCATTTT
J: TRBJ1-5
V: TRBV5-8
size: .
D: .

CDR3: CASSHERTGFAEAFF
DNA: TGTGCCAGCTCACACGAACGGACAGGGTTCGCTGAAGCTTTCTTT
J: TRBJ1-1
V: TRBV18
size: .
D: TRBD1

CDR3: CASSLTGVNTGELFF
DNA: TGTGCCAGCAGCTTGACAGGGGTGAACACCGGGGAGCTGTTTTTT
J: TRBJ2-2
V: TRBV5-6
size: .
D: TRBD1